The clone carrying this T cell receptor (beta chain) was picked up many times. Antigen unknown. The sample originates from a study of T cell repertoires in cytomegalovirus infection. For the study at large: HLA-C-restricted CMV epitopes, recently identified, and well-studied HLA-B-restricted ones were used by the study. Signatures in public TCR beta sequences pointed to both CMV infection and matching HLA type.

Via MiXCR, TCRdb re-called the reads, giving one row per CDR3 protein. This sample carries some 940,000 distinct CDR3 sequences, around 30% of them seen once, and the ten largest clones take about an eighth. Study-level findings and limits: In two of eight donors, the top clonotype was HLA-C-restricted CMV-specific.

This CDR3 spans 19 amino acids. Trimming left V 6 bases short and J 2 bases short, with 28 bases between. The sequence came from a human donor in good health (CMV status not recorded). Some clones in this sample may be carry-over from other donors' samples. This material consisted of cultured CD8+ T cells from PBMCs, taken from culture after CMV antigen stimulation. The V call is TRBV12-3 or TRBV12-4, the J call TRBJ2-5; TRBD1 is a possible D gene (6 bases). CDR3 bases: TGTGCCAGCAGCACGGGACAAGGGGTAAAGTCCACGAATCAAGAGACCCAGTACTTC. Translation gives CASSTGQGVKSTNQETQYF.